This T cell receptor (beta chain) derives from a study of blood T cell repertoires in COVID-19. On the study more broadly: Some COVID-19 samples were acute and others convalescent; all came from the United States, Italy and Spain.

The CDR3 extends over 14 amino acids. Germline V CDR1 and CDR2: LNHNV, YYDKDF (reference sequence). The V end was cut by 8 bases, the J end by 5 bases, with 16 bases between. Original data processing: Estimation of nucleated cell counts relied on the amplification of reference gene primers. Clones were sequenced by immunoSEQ multiplex PCR, and TCRdb holds only the in-frame ones, with some missing. The DNA was the basis for D and trimming; V, J and clone size are from that table. The sample has more than 400,000 clones; less than 95% are singletons. The clonotype comes from a man aged 18-30 years who had recovered from COVID-19. Sequencing used PBMCs or T cells enriched from blood (not recorded which). The chain combines TRBV15 with TRBJ1-5, with D possibly being TRBD1 (5 bases). CDR3 sequence (DNA): TGTGCCACCTCACGGCGGGGGGACCATCAGCCCCAGCATTTT. Encoded protein: CATSRRGDHQPQHF.